These 20 T cell receptor beta chains came from one sample sequenced in a study of shared clonotypes between healthy human individuals. Produced via immunoSEQ multiplex PCR; TCRdb's table is partial and in-frame only. The sample holds over 2 million clones; 80% to 95% are singletons and the top ten take 0.37%. Specimen: naive CD4+ T cells from PBMCs. Subset indicated: CD45RA+ positively selected. The receptors come from a man between 18 and 35 years old in good health. Some clones in this sample may be carry-over from other donors' samples.

This chain uses TRBV28 with TRBJ1-2, with TRBD1 as a possible D gene (6 bases). The CDR3 contains 13 residues. V was clipped by 7 bases and J by 4 bases, with 13 bases between them. Germline-derived CDR1 and CDR2 are MDHEN and SYDVKM. The CDR3 DNA follows: TGTGCCAGCACAGGGGTCCCCCTCTATGGCTACACCTTC. Its translation is CASTGVPLYGYTF.

The chain recombines TRBV7-2 with TRBJ2-7, with D uncertain. The CDR3 spans 12 residues. Germline V lookup: CDR1 SGHTA, CDR2 FQGNSA. Trimming took off 5 bases at V and 6 bases at J, with 11 bases between the two ends. CDR3 nucleotide sequence: TGTGCCAGCAGCCTAATGGGGTTCGAGCAGTACTTC. Residues: CASSLMGFEQYF. The full variable domain, completed using reference TRBV7-2 and TRBJ2-7, is GAGVSQSPSNKVTEKGKDVELRCDPISGHTALYWYRQSLGQGLEFLIYFQGNSAPDKSGLPSDRFSAERTGGSVSTLTIQRTQQEDSAVYLCASSLMGFEQYFGPGTRLTVT.

The chain combines TRBV4-1 with TRBJ2-1; 9 bases map to TRBD2. Germline V gene lookup returns CDR1 MGHRA and CDR2 YSYEKL. The CDR3 is 15 residues long. The junction had 7 bases not matched to a gene; V was cut back by 0 bases and J by 10 bases. CDR3 residues: CASSQEGAGGSEQFF. The DNA of the CDR3 is TGCGCCAGCAGCCAAGAGGGGGCGGGAGGGAGCGAGCAGTTCTTC.

The chain links TRBV7-3 to TRBJ2-7, with D possibly TRBD2 on 7 matching bases. The V end was cut by 5 bases, the J end by 4 bases, with 15 bases between. The CDR3 is made up of 14 amino acids. Germline CDR1 reads SGHTA; CDR2 reads FQGTGA. The CDR3: CASSPGGGSYEQYF. The CDR3 DNA reads as TGTGCCAGCAGCCCCGGGGGCGGGAGTTACGAGCAGTACTTC.

The V gene is TRBV6-5, the J gene TRBJ1-5; tentatively, D is TRBD1 (5 bases). Germline assignment: CDR1 MNHEY and CDR2 SVGAGI. The length of the CDR3 is 14 residues. V shed 6 bases and J shed 4 bases, with 13 bases lying between them. This chain's CDR3 is CASSSGTPNQPQHF. CDR3 in DNA: TGTGCCAGCAGCTCCGGGACGCCGAATCAGCCCCAGCATTTT.

In the case of this clone: Other DNA sequences within the sample encode an identical CDR3. The chain employs TRBV7-6 and TRBJ1-5; 9 bases fit TRBD1. The CDR3 is 14 amino acids. V trimming: 5 bases; J trimming: 7 bases; junction bases outside the gene matches: 6. Looked up from germline, CDR1 is SGHVS and CDR2 is FNYEAQ. DNA for the CDR3: TGTGCCAGCAGCCTAGGGGGACAGGGACAGCCCCAGCATTTT. It codes for CASSLGGQGQPQHF.

The chain uses TRBV28 and TRBJ1-1, with D hard to call. Germline V lookup: CDR1 MDHEN, CDR2 SYDVKM. The CDR3 contains 14 residues. Deletions cut 5 bases from V and 0 bases from J, with 10 bases between. The CDR3 DNA reads TGTGCCAGCAGTGCCCGGAATCTGAACACTGAAGCTTTCTTT. Encoded protein: CASSARNLNTEAFF.

The chain couples TRBV6-6 to TRBJ2-7; 7 bases are shared with TRBD2. The CDR3 has 15 residues. With V trimmed by 6 bases and J by 2 bases, 10 bases remained unmatched. The germline CDR1 and CDR2 sequences are MNHNY and SVGAGI (reference sequence). DNA for the CDR3: TGTGCCAGCAGACCCCGCCGGGACTACGCCTACGAGCAGTACTTC. This encodes CASRPRRDYAYEQYF.

The rearrangement links TRBV19 to TRBJ2-7; the match to TRBD2 covers 12 bases. CDR1 is LNHDA, CDR2 SQIVND, per germline (reference sequence). The CDR3 has 15 amino acids. V gave up 3 bases and J gave up 3 bases; unmatched junction bases: 3. CDR3 nucleotide sequence: TGTGCCAGTAGTATTTCACTAGCGGGAGGCTACGAGCAGTACTTC. Amino acids: CASSISLAGGYEQYF.

The V gene is TRBV11-2, the J gene TRBJ2-1; TRBD2 agrees at 7 bases. The CDR3 runs 16 residues. The V segment lost 7 bases and the J segment 6 bases; nucleotides outside the gene matches: 15. Germline V gene data show CDR1 as SGHAT and CDR2 as FQNNGV. The CDR3 sequence is CASTSAAGAFGNEQFF. DNA for the CDR3: TGTGCCAGCACGTCTGCGGCGGGAGCGTTTGGCAATGAGCAGTTCTTC.

V is TRBV5-5 and J is TRBJ2-7; D is uncertain. This CDR3 is built from 14 residues. Germline CDR1 SGHKS, CDR2 YYEKEE (reference sequence). V lost 2 bases and J lost 4, with 13 bases in between. The CDR3 DNA is TGTGCCAGCAGCTTAGGCCTTCGGCGTTACGAGCAGTACTTC. It specifies CASSLGLRRYEQYF.

This sequence joins TRBV25-1 and TRBJ2-1, with TRBD2 matching 8 bases. The germline CDR1 and CDR2 sequences are MGHDK and SYGVNS. The trim removed 6 bases at V and 3 bases at J, leaving 7 bases unmatched. CDR3 length: 15 amino acids. The CDR3 sequence: CASRDFAGGYNEQFF. DNA for the CDR3: TGTGCCAGCAGGGACTTCGCGGGGGGCTACAATGAGCAGTTCTTC. The full variable domain, its missing parts supplied by reference TRBV25-1 and TRBJ2-1, is EADIYQTPRYLVIGTGKKITLECSQTMGHDKMYWYQQDPGMELHLIHYSYGVNSTEKGDLSSESTVSRIRTEHFPLTLESARPSHTSQYLCASRDFAGGYNEQFFGPGTRLTVL.

The chain is built from TRBV4-3 and TRBJ1-1; no definite D call. V shed 6 bases and J shed 6 bases, with 14 bases lying between them. The germline V gene encodes CDR1 LGHNA and CDR2 YSLEER. The CDR3 loop spans 13 amino acids. DNA of the CDR3: TGCGCCAGCAGATATCACCCCTCGGCTGAAGCTTTCTTT. Translated: CASRYHPSAEAFF.

J is TRBJ2-5 and V is TRBV2, with D hard to call. Trimming removed 3 bases at V and 0 bases at J, with 8 bases between. Germline-derived CDR1 and CDR2 are SNHLY and FYNNEI. This CDR3 spans 14 amino acids. The CDR3 DNA reads as TGTGCCAGCAGTGATAGAGCGTACCAAGAGACCCAGTACTTC. Translating gives CASSDRAYQETQYF.

J is TRBJ1-2 and V is TRBV2; 8 bases match TRBD1. Germline CDR1 reads SNHLY; CDR2 reads FYNNEI. Losses at the gene ends were 6 bases for V and 7 bases for J; bases not matched to a gene: 10. The CDR3 is 14 amino acids. CDR3 in amino acids: CASRRLGQVRGYTF. The CDR3 DNA reads as TGTGCCAGCAGGCGCCTGGGACAGGTGCGTGGCTACACCTTC.

The rearrangement joins TRBV6-6 to TRBJ1-4, with D perhaps TRBD1 (6 bases). The V gene lost 7 bases and the J gene lost 4 bases, with 13 bases spanning the gap. Germline V gene data show CDR1 as MNHNY and CDR2 as SVGAGI (reference sequence). The CDR3 runs to 14 residues. Here the CDR3 DNA reads TGTGCCAGCACCCCACAGGGAGTTAATGAAAAACTGTTTTTT. Its protein product is CASTPQGVNEKLFF.

V usage is TRBV6-1 and J usage is TRBJ2-3; D unresolved. The CDR3 extends over 13 amino acids. The germline V gene encodes CDR1 MNHNS and CDR2 SASEGT. Trimming took off 7 bases at V and 2 bases at J, with 10 bases between the two ends. CDR3 amino acids: CASNGVVTDTQYF. As DNA, the CDR3 is TGTGCCAGCAACGGCGTGGTCACAGATACGCAGTATTTT.

The chain has TRBV4-3 and TRBJ2-7, with D perhaps TRBD2 (5 bases). The CDR3 consists of 13 residues. Trimming removed 4 bases at V and 9 bases at J, with 16 bases between. Germline V gene sequence: CDR1 LGHNA, CDR2 YSLEER. CDR3 in amino acids: CASSPQRERGQYF. CDR3 bases: TGCGCCAGCAGCCCCCAGAGGGAAAGAGGGCAGTACTTC.

The chain is built from TRBV6-1 and TRBJ1-1; TRBD1 is a possible D gene (5 bases). Germline V gene sequence: CDR1 MNHNS, CDR2 SASEGT. The CDR3 length is 14 residues. Trimming pared 7 bases from V and 0 bases from J, leaving 12 bases between. The CDR3 bases are TGTGCCAGCAACGCGGGGGGTATGAACACTGAAGCTTTCTTT. It is translated as CASNAGGMNTEAFF.

Turning to this clone: The same CDR3 arises from other DNA sequences in this sample as well. This chain uses TRBV6-1 with TRBJ1-5, with D unresolved. This CDR3 comprises 11 residues. Trimming pared 0 bases from V and 7 bases from J, leaving 1 base between. Germline V gives CDR1 MNHNS, CDR2 SASEGT. The CDR3 DNA reads TGTGCCAGCAGTGAAGCCCAGCCCCAGCATTTT. Translating it yields CASSEAQPQHF.